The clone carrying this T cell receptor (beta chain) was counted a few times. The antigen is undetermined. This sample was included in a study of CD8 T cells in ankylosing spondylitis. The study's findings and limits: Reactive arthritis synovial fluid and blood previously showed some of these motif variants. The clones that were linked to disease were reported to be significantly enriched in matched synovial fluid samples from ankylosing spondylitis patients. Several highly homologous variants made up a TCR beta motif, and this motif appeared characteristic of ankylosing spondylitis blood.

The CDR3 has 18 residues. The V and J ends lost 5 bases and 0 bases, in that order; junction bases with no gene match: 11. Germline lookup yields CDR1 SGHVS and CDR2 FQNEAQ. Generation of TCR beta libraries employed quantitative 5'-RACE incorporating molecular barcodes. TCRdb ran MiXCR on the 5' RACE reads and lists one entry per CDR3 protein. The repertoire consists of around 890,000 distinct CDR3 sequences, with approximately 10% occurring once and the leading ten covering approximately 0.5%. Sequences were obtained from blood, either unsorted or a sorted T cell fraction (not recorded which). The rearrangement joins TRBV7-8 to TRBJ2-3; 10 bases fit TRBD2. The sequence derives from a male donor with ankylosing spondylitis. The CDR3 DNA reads TGTGCCAGCAGCCTACGCCCGAGCGGGAGGGTTAGCACAGATACGCAGTATTTT. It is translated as CASSLRPSGRVSTDTQYF. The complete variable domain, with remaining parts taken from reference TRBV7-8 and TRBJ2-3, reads GAGVSQSPRYKVAKRGQDVALRCDPISGHVSLFWYQQALGQGPEFLTYFQNEAQLDKSGLPSDRFFAERPEGSVSTLKIQRTQQEDSAVYLCASSLRPSGRVSTDTQYFGPGTRLTVL.